These T cell receptor beta chains were read from a single sample in a study of cytomegalovirus exposure and HLA in healthy donors. Some clones are missing from TCRdb's copy, which holds only in-frame ones; the method was immunoSEQ multiplex PCR. The data show around 220,000 clones, roughly 88% seen once. The sequencing sample was made of PBMCs. The receptor set was obtained from a young woman in good health and CMV-seropositive. The CDR3 runs from the conserved cysteine through the conserved F or W. A D gene is named only where the DNA matches it firmly. For some rows the clone size is stated as once, few or many, or as a class when expanded; others skip it.

V	J	size	D	CDR3	DNA
TRBV11-2	TRBJ1-3	-	TRBD1	CASSFRGTAGNTIYF	TGTGCCAGCAGCTTCCGTGGGACAGCTGGAAACACCATATATTTT
TRBV6-1	TRBJ1-1	-	-	CASKSLNTEAFF	TGTGCCAGCAAAAGCCTGAACACTGAAGCTTTCTTT
TRBV28	TRBJ1-2	few	TRBD1	CASSLPDRGYGYTF	TGTGCCAGCAGTTTACCGGACAGGGGATATGGCTACACCTTC
TRBV6-1	TRBJ2-7	-	TRBD1	CASRHGTGESSEQYF	TGTGCCAGCAGGCACGGGACAGGGGAAAGTAGCGAGCAGTACTTC
TRBV4-3	TRBJ2-7	-	-	CASSRGYEQYF	TGCGCCAGCAGCCGGGGATACGAGCAGTACTTC
TRBV29-1	TRBJ1-1	-	-	CSVHGVLNTEAFF	TGCAGCGTTCACGGGGTTTTGAACACTGAAGCTTTCTTT
TRBV27	TRBJ2-6	-	-	CASSLSIRTVDPGNSGANVLTF	TGTGCCAGCAGTTTATCGATCCGGACAGTCGATCCCGGCAACTCTGGGGCCAACGTCCTGACTTTC
TRBV27	TRBJ2-1	-	-	CASMDLSSYNEQFF	TGTGCCAGCATGGATCTTTCCTCCTACAATGAGCAGTTCTTC
TRBV11-3	TRBJ2-5	once	-	CASSFGMTQYF	TGTGCCAGCAGCTTTGGGATGACCCAGTACTTC
TRBV5-4	TRBJ1-1	once	-	CASSLVNVGSGEAFF	TGTGCCAGCAGCTTGGTTAATGTGGGGAGCGGTGAAGCTTTCTTT